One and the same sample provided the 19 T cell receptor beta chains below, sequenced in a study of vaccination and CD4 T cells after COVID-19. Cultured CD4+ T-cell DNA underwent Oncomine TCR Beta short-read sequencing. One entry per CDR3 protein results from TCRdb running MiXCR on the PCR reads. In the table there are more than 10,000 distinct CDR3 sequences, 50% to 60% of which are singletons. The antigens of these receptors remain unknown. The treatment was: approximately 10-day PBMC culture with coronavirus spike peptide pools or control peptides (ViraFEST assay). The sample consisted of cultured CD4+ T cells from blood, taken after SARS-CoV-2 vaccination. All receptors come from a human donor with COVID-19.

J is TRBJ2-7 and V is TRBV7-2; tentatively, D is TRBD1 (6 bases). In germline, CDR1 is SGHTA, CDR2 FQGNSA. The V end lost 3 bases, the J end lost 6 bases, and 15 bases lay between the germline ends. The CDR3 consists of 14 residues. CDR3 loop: CASSFTGSQAEQYF. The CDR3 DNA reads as TGTGCCAGCAGCTTTACAGGGTCCCAGGCCGAGCAGTACTTC.

The CDR3 nucleotides are TGTGCCAGCAGCCCCGGTCGGCCCCGAGGCTACACCTTC. This sequence encodes CASSPGRPRGYTF. This chain connects TRBV5-4 to TRBJ1-2; D not certain. The CDR3 has 13 residues. The V gene lost 4 bases and the J gene lost 8 bases, with 15 bases spanning the gap. CDR1 SGHNT and CDR2 YYREEE come from the germline V gene (reference sequence). Filled out from reference TRBV5-4 and TRBJ1-2, the complete variable domain reads ETGVTQSPTHLIKTRGQQVTLRCSSQSGHNTVSWYQQALGQGPQFIFQYYREEENGRGNFPPRFSGLQFPNYSSELNVNALELDDSALYLCASSPGRPRGYTFGSGTRLTVV.

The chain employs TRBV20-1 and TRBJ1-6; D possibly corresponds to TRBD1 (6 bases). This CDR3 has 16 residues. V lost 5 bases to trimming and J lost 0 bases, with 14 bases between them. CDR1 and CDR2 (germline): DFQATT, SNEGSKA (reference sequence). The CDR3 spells CSAPEGVLSYNSPLHF. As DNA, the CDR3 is TGCAGTGCTCCCGAGGGGGTGCTCTCCTATAATTCACCCCTCCACTTT.

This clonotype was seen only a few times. CDR3: CASSVGGQPQHF. The CDR3 DNA follows: TGTGCCAGCAGTGTAGGGGGCCAGCCCCAGCATTTT. This sequence joins TRBV2 and TRBJ1-5, with 7 bases aligning to TRBD1. V lost 4 bases to trimming and J lost 7 bases; unmatched junction nucleotides: 1. Germline V CDR1 and CDR2: SNHLY, FYNNEI. CDR3 size: 12 residues. Full variable domain (outside the CDR3, taken from reference TRBV2 and TRBJ1-5): EPEVTQTPSHQVTQMGQEVILRCVPISNHLYFYWYRQILGQKVEFLVSFYNNEISEKSEIFDDQFSVERPDGSNFTLKIRSTKLEDSAMYFCASSVGGQPQHFGDGTRLSIL.

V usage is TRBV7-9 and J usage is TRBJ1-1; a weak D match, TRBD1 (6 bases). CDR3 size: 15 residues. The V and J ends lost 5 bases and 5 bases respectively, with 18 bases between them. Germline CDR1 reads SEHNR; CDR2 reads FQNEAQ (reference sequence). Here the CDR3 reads CASSPKHRVGTEAFF. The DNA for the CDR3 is TGTGCCAGCAGCCCTAAACACAGGGTTGGGACTGAAGCTTTCTTT.

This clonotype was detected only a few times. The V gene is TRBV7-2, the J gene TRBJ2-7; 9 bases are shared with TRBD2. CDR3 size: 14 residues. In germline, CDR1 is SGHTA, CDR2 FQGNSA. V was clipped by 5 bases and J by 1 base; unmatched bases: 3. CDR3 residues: CASSPTSGSYEQYF. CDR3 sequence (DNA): TGTGCCAGCAGCCCGACTAGCGGTTCCTACGAGCAGTACTTC.

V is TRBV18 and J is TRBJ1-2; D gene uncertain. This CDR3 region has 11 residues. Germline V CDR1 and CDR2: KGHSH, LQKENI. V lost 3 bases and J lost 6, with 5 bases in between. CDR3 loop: CASSPSDGYTF. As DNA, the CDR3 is TGTGCCAGCTCACCTTCAGATGGCTACACCTTC.

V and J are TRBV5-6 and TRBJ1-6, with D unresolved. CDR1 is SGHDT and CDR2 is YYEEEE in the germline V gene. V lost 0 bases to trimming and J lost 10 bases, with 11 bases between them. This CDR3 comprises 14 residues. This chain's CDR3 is CASSLGRYGSPLHF. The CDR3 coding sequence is TGTGCCAGCAGCTTGGGCCGGTATGGCTCACCCCTCCACTTT. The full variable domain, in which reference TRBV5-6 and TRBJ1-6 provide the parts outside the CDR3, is DAGVTQSPTHLIKTRGQQVTLRCSPKSGHDTVSWYQQALGQGPQFIFQYYEEEERQRGNFPDRFSGHQFPNYSSELNVNALLLGDSALYLCASSLGRYGSPLHFGNGTRLTVT.

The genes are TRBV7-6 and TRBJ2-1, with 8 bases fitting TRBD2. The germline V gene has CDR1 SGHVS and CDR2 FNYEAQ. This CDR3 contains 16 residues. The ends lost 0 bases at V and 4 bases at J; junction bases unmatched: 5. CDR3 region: CASSLAHSGGYNEQFF. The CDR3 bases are TGTGCCAGCAGCTTAGCCCACAGCGGGGGTTACAATGAGCAGTTCTTC.

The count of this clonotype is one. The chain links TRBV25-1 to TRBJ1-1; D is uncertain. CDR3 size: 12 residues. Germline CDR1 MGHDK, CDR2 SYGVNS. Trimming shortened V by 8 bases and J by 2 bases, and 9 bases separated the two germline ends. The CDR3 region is CASQDLNTEAFF. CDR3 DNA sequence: TGTGCCAGCCAGGACCTTAACACTGAAGCTTTCTTT.

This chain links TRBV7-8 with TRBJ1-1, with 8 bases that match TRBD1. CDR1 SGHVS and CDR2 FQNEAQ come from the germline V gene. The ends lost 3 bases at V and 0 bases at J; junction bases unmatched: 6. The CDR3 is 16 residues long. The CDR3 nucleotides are TGTGCCAGCAGCTTCCCTGCGACAGGGGTGAACACTGAAGCTTTCTTT. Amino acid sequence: CASSFPATGVNTEAFF.

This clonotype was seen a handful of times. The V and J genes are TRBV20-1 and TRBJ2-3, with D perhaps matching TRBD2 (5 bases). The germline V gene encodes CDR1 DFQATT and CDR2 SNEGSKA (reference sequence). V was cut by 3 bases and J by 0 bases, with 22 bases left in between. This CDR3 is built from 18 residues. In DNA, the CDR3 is TGCAGTGCTAGGGCTATTCCCCTCAGCGGACCAAGCACAGATACGCAGTATTTT. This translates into CSARAIPLSGPSTDTQYF.

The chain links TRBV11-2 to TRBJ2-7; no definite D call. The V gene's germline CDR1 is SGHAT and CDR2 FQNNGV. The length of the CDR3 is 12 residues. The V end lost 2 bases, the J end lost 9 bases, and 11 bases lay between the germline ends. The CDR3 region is CASSLRGDRQYF. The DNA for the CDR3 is TGTGCCAGCAGCTTACGAGGAGATCGGCAGTACTTC.

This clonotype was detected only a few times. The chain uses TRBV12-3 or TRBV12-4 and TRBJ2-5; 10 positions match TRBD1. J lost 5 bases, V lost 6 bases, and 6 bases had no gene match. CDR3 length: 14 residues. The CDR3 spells CASRTTGGAETQYF. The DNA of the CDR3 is TGTGCCAGCAGGACGACAGGGGGCGCGGAGACCCAGTACTTC.

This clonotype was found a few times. CDR3 amino acids: CASSRPGPETQYF. The CDR3 DNA reads TGTGCCAGCAGTCGTCCGGGGCCAGAGACCCAGTACTTC. The rearrangement joins TRBV7-8 to TRBJ2-5; perhaps D is TRBD1 or TRBD2 (5 bases each). This CDR3 spans 13 amino acids. Between the trimmed V and J ends, which lost 6 bases and 4 bases, there was a span of 12 bases. Per germline, CDR1 SGHVS and CDR2 FQNEAQ. Using reference TRBV7-8 and TRBJ2-5 for the parts outside the CDR3, the full variable domain is GAGVSQSPRYKVAKRGQDVALRCDPISGHVSLFWYQQALGQGPEFLTYFQNEAQLDKSGLPSDRFFAERPEGSVSTLKIQRTQQEDSAVYLCASSRPGPETQYFGPGTRLLVL.

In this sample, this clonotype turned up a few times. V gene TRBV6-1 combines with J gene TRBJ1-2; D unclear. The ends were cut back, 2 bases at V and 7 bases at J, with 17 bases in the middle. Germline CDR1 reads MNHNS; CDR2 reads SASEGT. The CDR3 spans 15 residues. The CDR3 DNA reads TGTGCCAGCAGTGAATTAGCCAGGACCCCGTCTGGCTACACCTTC. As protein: CASSELARTPSGYTF.

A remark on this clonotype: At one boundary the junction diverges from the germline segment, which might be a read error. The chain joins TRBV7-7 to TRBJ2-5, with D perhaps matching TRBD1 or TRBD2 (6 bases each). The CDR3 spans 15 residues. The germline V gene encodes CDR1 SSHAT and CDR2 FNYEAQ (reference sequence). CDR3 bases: TGTGCTAGCAGCTTAGCCTGGGGGGCTGAAGAGACCCAGTACTTC. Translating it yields CASSLAWGAEETQYF. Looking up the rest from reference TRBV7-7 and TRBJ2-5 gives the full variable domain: GAGVSQSPRYKVTKRGQDVTLRCDPISSHATLYWYQQALGQGPEFLTYFNYEAQPDKSGLPSDRFSAERPEGSISTLTIQRTEQRDSAMYRCASSLAWGAEETQYFGPGTRLLVL.

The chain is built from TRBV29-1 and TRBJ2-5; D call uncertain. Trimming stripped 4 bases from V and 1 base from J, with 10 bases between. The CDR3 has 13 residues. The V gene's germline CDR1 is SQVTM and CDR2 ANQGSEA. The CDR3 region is CSVGGIGQETQYF. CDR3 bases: TGCAGCGTTGGAGGAATTGGCCAAGAGACCCAGTACTTC. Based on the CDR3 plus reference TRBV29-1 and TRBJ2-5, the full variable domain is SAVISQKPSRDICQRGTSLTIQCQVDSQVTMMFWYRQQPGQSLTLIATANQGSEATYESGFVIDKFPISRPNLTFSTLTVSNMSPEDSSIYLCSVGGIGQETQYFGPGTRLLVL.

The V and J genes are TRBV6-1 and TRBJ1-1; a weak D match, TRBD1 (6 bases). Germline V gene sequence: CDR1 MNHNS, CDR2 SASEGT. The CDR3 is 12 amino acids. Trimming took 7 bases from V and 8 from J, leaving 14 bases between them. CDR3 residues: CASMAQGSEAFF. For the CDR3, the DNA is TGTGCCAGCATGGCACAGGGATCAGAAGCTTTCTTT.